The source of this T cell receptor (beta chain) is a study of T-cell memory formation after mild COVID-19 (dated by TCRdb to the early 2020s). Background on the whole study: Most TCR sequence clusters were specific to one of the two donors. In two donors, T-cell clones that expanded and contracted after mild COVID-19 were followed by sequencing TCRalpha and TCRbeta repertoires longitudinally. The cohort comprised two young, previously healthy adult volunteers, one female and one male.

As encoded in the germline V gene, CDR1 is SQVTM while CDR2 is ANQGSEA. V is clipped by 4 bases and J by 8 bases, and the sequence between their germline boundaries is 9 bases long. The CDR3, from cysteine to phenylalanine, totals 11 residues. The sequence is cut down to CDR3 DNA, 33 bases in frame from base 1. In its sample, this clonotype was seen a few times. This receptor's antigen is unknown. No base quality information exists; no much larger clone differs at one position. The sequencer was an Illumina NovaSeq 6000. cDNA libraries for TCRalpha and TCRbeta were prepared by 5'RACE using constant-segment primers, with sample barcodes and unique molecular identifiers added. RNA was extracted from every sample with Trizol reagent. Amplification of the libraries took two PCR steps, and the second step added a second sample barcode plus Illumina TruSeq adapters. The libraries were sequenced on an Illumina NovaSeq using 2 x 150 bp paired-end reads. The original pipeline was this. Reads were demultiplexed and collapsed into UMI-guided consensus sequences with migec v1.2.7. Using mixcr v2.1.11, UMI consensuses were aligned to TRA and TRB V and J templates and then assembled into clonotypes. Expanded or contracted clonotypes were those called significant by both edgeR and NoisET, with noise models trained on biological replicates. edgeR calls used a false discovery rate-adjusted p below 0.01 and a log2 fold-change threshold of 1. As an exploratory analysis of dynamics, max-normalized trajectories of the 1000 most abundant clonotypes were examined with PCA combined with hierarchical clustering. Separately sequenced CD4+ and CD8+ repertoires were used to assign a CD4 or CD8 phenotype to each responding clone. Clones were called with MiXCR by TCRdb after fastp trimmed the public reads at Q25, and only in-frame beta chains were retained. Every CDR3 protein is listed once, alongside the most common genes and DNA of its rows. The V and J calls were determined by TCRdb, not by the authors. This sample gives about 240,000 distinct CDR3 sequences in total; roughly a tenth of them show up just once. Approximately 20% of the sample is taken by the ten largest.

General findings and caveats noted by the study authors: Only a couple of mild cases were covered by the study, and larger cohorts that include severe cases with pre-infection samples were considered necessary. Clones contracting from day 15 to 85 had balanced CD4/CD8 phenotypes, while a second wave expanding from day 15 to 37 was biased towards CD4+. Some responding clones were detected in pre-infection memory, suggesting pre-existing cross-reactive memory T cells joined the SARS-CoV-2 response. SARS-CoV-2 specificity was not confirmed for the second-wave clones peaking on day 37. Contracting CD4+ clones appeared mostly in the CM and EM memory subsets, whereas CD8+ clones were enriched in EMRA.

Ficoll-Paque density gradient centrifugation was used to isolate PBMCs. The sample comprised PBMCs or a T cell subset sorted from them (not recorded which). This chain is built from TRBV29-1 and TRBJ2-1, with TRBD2 perhaps the D gene, on 5 matching bases. The source of this sequence is a man between 18 and 29 years old who had mild COVID-19 (a few samples of this study predate the infection). The sample titles of this study are shuffled in the database, so cell type and time point are left out; the donor was told from shared clones. The DNA sequence is as follows: TGCAGCGTTGGGTCAGCGGATGAGCAGTTCTTC. Translation gives CSVGSADEQFF.